This record covers a single T cell receptor beta chain. Method: immunoSEQ multiplex PCR; TCRdb's copy keeps in-frame clones and lacks some. Seen here are a few hundred thousand clones, 85% to 90% observed once, and the top ten hold more than 3.5%. Cohort 3 recovery required two negative PCRs, clearance, or symptom resolution. This sample stems from a study of blood T cell repertoires in COVID-19. Study details: T cells, B-cell-depleted T cells, or PBMCs supplied cDNA or gDNA.

The source material was PBMCs or T cells enriched from blood (not recorded which). The receptor was derived from a woman in her thirties who had recovered from COVID-19.

The CDR3 nucleotides read TGTGCCAGCAGTTCAGGACAGGGGGGATCCTATAATTCACCCCTCCACTTT. Translating gives CASSSGQGGSYNSPLHF. The chain combines TRBV28 with TRBJ1-6; 10 bases are a match to TRBD1. The germline gives CDR1 MDHEN, CDR2 SYDVKM. V shed 4 bases and J 1 base; nucleotides not matched to a gene: 4. The CDR3 length is 17 residues. The whole variable domain, filled in from reference TRBV28 and TRBJ1-6, reads DVKVTQSSRYLVKRTGEKVFLECVQDMDHENMFWYRQDPGLGLRLIYFSYDVKMKEKGDIPEGYSVSREKKERFSLILESASTNQTSMYLCASSSGQGGSYNSPLHFGNGTRLTVT.